Shown below are 10 T cell receptor beta chains from a single sample sequenced in a study of cytomegalovirus exposure and HLA in healthy donors. With 60 Vbeta and 13 Jbeta primers, the PCR was carried out. Clones were read by immunoSEQ multiplex PCR, and TCRdb kept only the in-frame ones, dropping some. The data contain about 130,000 clones, around three quarters of them seen just once; the ten biggest clones take up more than 1%. The sequenced sample was PBMCs. Every receptor here comes from a female donor in good health and CMV-seronegative.

CDR3 in amino acids: CASSLYASGNTGELFF. In DNA, the CDR3 is TGTGCCAGCAGCTTGTATGCTAGCGGGAACACCGGGGAGCTGTTTTTT. This chain links TRBV5-6 with TRBJ2-2, with 7 bases matching TRBD2. Germline V gene lookup returns CDR1 SGHDT and CDR2 YYEEEE. This CDR3 comprises 16 residues. Trimming cost V 1 base and J 1 base; bases outside gene matches: 4. The variable domain in full, completed from reference TRBV5-6 and TRBJ2-2, reads DAGVTQSPTHLIKTRGQQVTLRCSPKSGHDTVSWYQQALGQGPQFIFQYYEEEERQRGNFPDRFSGHQFPNYSSELNVNALLLGDSALYLCASSLYASGNTGELFFGEGSRLTVL.

The rearrangement joins TRBV4-2 to TRBJ2-1; 9 nucleotides align to TRBD2. J lost 7 bases, V lost 4 bases, and 11 bases had no gene match. CDR1 LGHNA and CDR2 YNFKEQ come from the germline V gene. The length of the CDR3 is 16 residues. Here the CDR3 reads CASSREGGGAGNEQFF. As DNA, the CDR3 is TGTGCCAGCAGCCGCGAGGGCGGGGGGGCCGGTAATGAGCAGTTCTTC.

CDR3 loop: CASSLGSNPDTQYF. CDR3 in DNA: TGTGCCAGTAGTTTAGGGAGTAATCCAGATACGCAGTATTTT. V is TRBV19 and J is TRBJ2-3, with a tentative D call TRBD2 (5 bases). CDR3 length: 14 residues. V dropped 5 bases and J dropped 4 bases, with 13 bases sitting between them. Germline CDR1 and CDR2: LNHDA and SQIVND (reference sequence).

The J gene is TRBJ1-4, the V gene TRBV28; a weak D match, TRBD1 (5 bases). Germline-derived CDR1 and CDR2 are MDHEN and SYDVKM. Between the trimmed V and J ends, which lost 7 bases and 5 bases, there was a span of 14 bases. The length of the CDR3 is 14 residues. The CDR3 coding sequence is TGTGCCAGCATGACTGGGGCCTCCAATGAAAAACTGTTTTTT. Translated: CASMTGASNEKLFF.

The V and J genes are TRBV7-2 and TRBJ2-1; D might be TRBD1 (6 bases). The CDR3 contains 16 residues. V lost 6 bases and J lost 9, with 24 bases in between. CDR1 and CDR2 from the germline V gene are SGHTA and FQGNSA. CDR3 coding DNA: TGTGCCAGCAGTTCACAGGGTCGGGCCCGGGGTGGTGAGCAGTTCTTC. It translates to CASSSQGRARGGEQFF.

The chain employs TRBV7-9 and TRBJ1-2, with D possibly being TRBD1 (6 bases). Trimming removed 5 bases at V and 6 bases at J, with 10 bases between. Germline CDR1 reads SEHNR; CDR2 reads FQNEAQ (reference sequence). This CDR3 has 12 residues. Here the CDR3 reads CASSPTGHGYTF. CDR3 coding DNA: TGTGCCAGCAGCCCGACAGGCCATGGCTACACCTTC.

The V call is TRBV19, the J call TRBJ1-2, with TRBD1 as a possible D gene (6 bases). Germline assignment: CDR1 LNHDA and CDR2 SQIVND (reference sequence). V was trimmed by 0 bases and J by 4 bases, leaving 9 bases between them. The CDR3 sequence is 14 residues long. The CDR3 loop is CASSIDSDSYGYTF. DNA for the CDR3: TGTGCCAGTAGTATAGACTCGGACAGCTATGGCTACACCTTC.

The V gene is TRBV9, the J gene TRBJ2-7; 8 bases are a match to TRBD2. Germline CDR1 is SGDLS and CDR2 is YYNGEE. V lost 0 bases to trimming and J lost 3 bases; unmatched junction nucleotides: 5. CDR3 size: 15 residues. The CDR3 loop is CASSVAGGSNYEQYF. As DNA, the CDR3 is TGTGCCAGCAGCGTAGCGGGGGGGTCGAACTACGAGCAGTACTTC.

The V gene is TRBV6-4, the J gene TRBJ1-1, with D possibly being TRBD1 (5 bases). This CDR3 is 14 amino acids long. V gave up 0 bases and J gave up 4 bases, with 9 bases separating them. Germline V gene lookup returns CDR1 MRHNA and CDR2 SNTAGT. The CDR3 DNA sequence: TGTGCCAGCAGTGACTCGGAAGGGGCCACTGAAGCTTTCTTT. This gives the protein CASSDSEGATEAFF.

The chain uses TRBV9 and TRBJ1-1; 8 bases agree with TRBD1. With V trimmed by 0 bases and J by 6 bases, 4 bases remained unmatched. This CDR3 region has 14 residues. The germline V gene encodes CDR1 SGDLS and CDR2 YYNGEE. The CDR3 region has the DNA TGTGCCAGCAGCGTAGGGGACAGGAGGGCTGAAGCTTTCTTT. It translates to CASSVGDRRAEAFF.